The rows below give T cell receptor beta chains drawn from one sample of a study of regulatory T cells in long-lasting Graves disease. MiXCR, run by TCRdb on the multiplex PCR reads, gives a single entry per CDR3 protein. The table has 400,000 to 550,000 distinct CDR3 sequences, approximately 16% seen once. These data also featured in a second study, about T cells in Graves' hyperthyroidism and ophthalmopathy.

The sequenced sample was peripheral blood mononuclear cells (PBMCs), obtained at new diagnosis, from a patient treated with antithyroid drugs. The receptors shown here come from a woman in her twenties or thirties with Graves disease. Each CDR3 is given with its conserved first and last residue. A D gene is named only where the DNA matches it firmly. Not every row has a clone size; where given, it reads once, few, many or a size class.

clone_size,v_call,d_call,j_call,cdr3_aa,cdr3_nt
.,TRBV7-9,.,TRBJ1-2,CASTPSGADYGYTF,TGTGCCAGCACCCCCTCCGGGGCTGACTATGGCTACACCTTC
.,TRBV5-1,.,TRBJ2-4,CASSDIDAGRAKNIQYF,TGCGCCAGCAGTGACATCGACGCGGGTCGGGCCAAAAACATTCAGTACTTC
few,TRBV28,TRBD2,TRBJ2-7,CASSISGRTYEQYF,TGTGCCAGCAGCATTAGCGGGAGGACCTACGAGCAGTACTTC
many,TRBV7-2,TRBD2,TRBJ2-1,CASSPYGRGLAEYNEQFF,TGTGCCAGCAGCCCATATGGCCGGGGACTAGCGGAATACAATGAGCAGTTCTTC
many,TRBV6-9,TRBD2,TRBJ2-7,CASSSSAGSYEQYF,TGTGCCAGCAGTTCCTCAGCGGGGTCCTACGAGCAGTACTTC
many,TRBV7-2,.,TRBJ1-2,CASSLGQYGYTF,TGTGCCAGCAGCTTAGGCCAGTATGGCTACACCTTC
few,TRBV28,.,TRBJ1-2,CASSLTVPSGGYTF,TGTGCCAGCAGTCTGACAGTGCCGAGTGGGGGCTACACCTTC
many,TRBV20-1,.,TRBJ1-5,CSAGGGGQPQHF,TGCAGTGCAGGCGGGGGAGGGCAGCCCCAGCATTTT
.,TRBV9,TRBD2,TRBJ2-1,CASSVGSSGADNEQFF,TGTGCCAGCAGCGTAGGGTCTAGCGGGGCCGACAATGAGCAGTTCTTC
.,TRBV29-1,.,TRBJ2-2,CSVVGKGLDGELFF,TGCAGCGTTGTAGGGAAGGGACTGGACGGGGAGCTGTTTTTT
many,TRBV6-2/TRBV6-3,TRBD2,TRBJ2-4,CASSGLSGSRYIQYF,TGTGCCAGCAGTGGACTTAGCGGGAGTAGGTACATTCAGTACTTC
many,TRBV12-3/TRBV12-4,TRBD1,TRBJ1-1,CASKGTGGRTEAFF,TGTGCCAGCAAAGGGACAGGGGGTCGGACTGAAGCTTTCTTT
many,TRBV28,.,TRBJ2-1,CASNPGGGDEQFF,TGTGCCAGCAACCCGGGGGGCGGCGATGAGCAGTTCTTC
many,TRBV3-1,.,TRBJ1-5,CASSQDIGTENQPQHF,TGTGCCAGCAGCCAAGATATCGGGACGGAGAATCAGCCCCAGCATTTT
.,TRBV19,.,TRBJ2-3,CASTRADTQYF,TGTGCCAGTACTCGGGCAGATACGCAGTATTTT
many,TRBV28,TRBD1,TRBJ2-5,CASSLEDREKETQYF,TGTGCCAGCAGTTTAGAGGACAGGGAAAAAGAGACCCAGTACTTC
many,TRBV30,.,TRBJ2-2,CAWTGPIPRNTGELFF,TGTGCCTGGACCGGCCCGATCCCCCGGAACACCGGGGAGCTGTTTTTT
.,TRBV7-9,.,TRBJ2-5,CASSPPGGLRETQYF,TGTGCCAGCAGCCCGCCTGGAGGGTTGAGAGAGACCCAGTACTTC
many,TRBV2,.,TRBJ2-1,CASSAPISAGPQGLRQFF,TGTGCCAGCAGTGCCCCAATCTCTGCAGGGCCTCAAGGGCTGAGGCAGTTCTTC
many,TRBV27,TRBD2,TRBJ2-1,CASSWDTSGTGGEQFF,TGTGCCAGCAGTTGGGACACTAGCGGGACGGGAGGTGAGCAGTTCTTC
many,TRBV4-1,.,TRBJ2-3,CASSQPPGLVDTQYF,TGCGCCAGCAGCCAGCCCCCAGGGCTAGTCGATACGCAGTATTTT
.,TRBV24-1,.,TRBJ2-1,CATSDLSGDRFSYNEQFF,TGTGCCACCAGTGATTTGAGTGGCGACAGGTTTTCCTACAATGAGCAGTTCTTC